This is a list of T cell receptor beta chains from one sample in a study of OX40 agonist ivuxolimab in advanced cancers. TCRdb's copy holds only in-frame clones and misses some; the assay was immunoSEQ multiplex PCR. The table includes more than 60,000 clones, around 94% detected once. Specimen: CD4+ or CD8+ T cells sorted from blood, collected in a trial of the OX40 agonist ivuxolimab. All receptors come from an adult with an advanced solid tumor such as melanoma, head and neck, liver or kidney cancer. The CDR3 runs from the conserved cysteine through the conserved F or W. The D gene is left open where the match is weak.

v_call	j_call	d_call	cdr3_nt	cdr3_aa
TRBV13	TRBJ2-7	-	TGTGCCAGCAGCCAAAGTCGGGTTTCCTACGAGCAGTACTTC	CASSQSRVSYEQYF
TRBV9	TRBJ1-5	TRBD1	TGTGCCAGCAGTTGGACAGGGTTAAGCAATCAGCCCCAGCATTTT	CASSWTGLSNQPQHF
TRBV6-5	TRBJ1-5	-	TGTGCCAGCAGTTATAGGTCTAGCAATCAGCCCCAGCATTTT	CASSYRSSNQPQHF
TRBV28	TRBJ1-2	-	TGTGCCAGCAGTATACAGGGTAACAGCCTCTATGGCTACACCTTC	CASSIQGNSLYGYTF
TRBV6-5	TRBJ2-1	TRBD1	TGTGCCAGCAGTTTACAGGGGGACCTCTCCTACAATGAGCAGTTCTTC	CASSLQGDLSYNEQFF
TRBV29-1	TRBJ2-2	-	TGCAGCGCTACAGGGGAGGTCGCCGGGGAGCTGTTTTTT	CSATGEVAGELFF
TRBV7-6	TRBJ1-1	-	TGTGCCAGCAGCCAGGGGAGTCCGGGAAATACTGAAGCTTTCTTT	CASSQGSPGNTEAFF
TRBV7-6	TRBJ2-3	TRBD1	TGTGCCAGCAGCCGGGACAGCGTTCCTAGCACAGATACGCAGTATTTT	CASSRDSVPSTDTQYF
TRBV4-1	TRBJ1-3	TRBD1	TGCGCCAGCAGCCAAGAGACAGGGAGTGGAAACACCATATATTTT	CASSQETGSGNTIYF
TRBV7-6	TRBJ2-3	TRBD1	TGTGCCAGCAGCTTCCCCAATGTCATCACAGGGGGCTTTAGTACAGATACGCAGTATTTT	CASSFPNVITGGFSTDTQYF
TRBV7-2	TRBJ1-5	-	TGTGCCAGCAGCTTAGTTGGGGTTAGCAATCAGCCCCAGCATTTT	CASSLVGVSNQPQHF
TRBV4-1	TRBJ2-7	-	TGCGCCAGCAGCCAAGATGCCTATGTTAGGCTCATGAACCAATCCTACGAGCAGTACTTC	CASSQDAYVRLMNQSYEQYF
TRBV4-3	TRBJ2-7	-	TGCGCCAGCAGCCAAGATTCGCAGGGGTTGGCCGAGCAGTACTTC	CASSQDSQGLAEQYF
TRBV2	TRBJ1-2	-	TGTGCCAGCAGTGAAAATAGAGGCCTAACTAACTATGGCTACACCTTC	CASSENRGLTNYGYTF
TRBV6-4	TRBJ1-1	-	TGTGCCAGCACCGCCCTCCGAGCAGCTTTCTTT	CASTALRAAFF
TRBV25-1	TRBJ1-3	-	TGTGCCAGCAGTCCGACTTACTCTGGAAACACCATATATTTT	CASSPTYSGNTIYF
TRBV11-2	TRBJ1-4	-	TGTGCCAGCAGCTTCACGGCAGGAGGAGGTGAAAAACTGTTTTTT	CASSFTAGGGEKLFF
TRBV7-6	TRBJ1-3	TRBD1	TGTGCCAGCAGCTCAACAGGGGCAATCTCTGGAAACACCATATATTTT	CASSSTGAISGNTIYF
TRBV4-1	TRBJ1-1	-	TGCGCCAGCAGCCTTGACACTGAAGCTTTCTTT	CASSLDTEAFF
TRBV11-2	TRBJ2-5	TRBD1	TGTGCCAGCAGCTTAGGAGGGACAGGGGGCGCCGAGACCCAGTACTTC	CASSLGGTGGAETQYF